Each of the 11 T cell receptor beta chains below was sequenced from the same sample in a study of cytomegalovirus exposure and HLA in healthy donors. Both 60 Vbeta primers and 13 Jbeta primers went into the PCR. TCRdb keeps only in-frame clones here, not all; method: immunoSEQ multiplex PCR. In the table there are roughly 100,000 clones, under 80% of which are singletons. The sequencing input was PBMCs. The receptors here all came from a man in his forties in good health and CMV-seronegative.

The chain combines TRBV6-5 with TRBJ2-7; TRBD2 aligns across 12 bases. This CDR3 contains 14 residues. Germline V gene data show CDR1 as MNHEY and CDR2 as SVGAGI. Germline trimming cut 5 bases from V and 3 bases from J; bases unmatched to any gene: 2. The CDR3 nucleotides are TGTGCCAGCAGTAGACTAGCGGGGGACTACGAGCAGTACTTC. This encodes CASSRLAGDYEQYF.

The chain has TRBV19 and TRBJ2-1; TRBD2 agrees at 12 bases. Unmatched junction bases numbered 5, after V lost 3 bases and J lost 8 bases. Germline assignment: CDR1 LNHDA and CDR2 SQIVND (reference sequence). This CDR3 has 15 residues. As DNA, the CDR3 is TGTGCCAGTAGTATGACTAGCGGGAGAATGTATGAGCAGTTCTTC. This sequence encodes CASSMTSGRMYEQFF.

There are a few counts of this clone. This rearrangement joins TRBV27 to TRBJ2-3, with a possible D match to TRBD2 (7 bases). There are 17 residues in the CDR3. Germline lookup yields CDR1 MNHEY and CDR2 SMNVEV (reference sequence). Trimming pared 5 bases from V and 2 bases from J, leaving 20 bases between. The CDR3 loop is CASSPLLGGEHTDTQYF. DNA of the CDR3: TGTGCCAGCAGTCCCCTCCTAGGGGGGGAACACACAGATACGCAGTATTTT.

The CDR3 loop reads CASRTSDRVYEQYF. In DNA form, the CDR3 reads TGTGCCAGCAGGACCTCGGACAGGGTCTACGAGCAGTACTTC. This chain connects TRBV6-1 to TRBJ2-7, with 8 bases that match TRBD1. Per the germline V gene, CDR1 is MNHNS and CDR2 is SASEGT. This CDR3 has 14 residues. The V gene end was trimmed by 6 bases and the J gene end by 3 bases; junction bases not matched to a gene: 7.

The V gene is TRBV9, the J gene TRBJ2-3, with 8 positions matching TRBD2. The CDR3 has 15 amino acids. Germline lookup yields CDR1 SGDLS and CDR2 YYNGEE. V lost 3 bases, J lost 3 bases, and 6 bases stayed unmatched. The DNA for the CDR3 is TGTGCCAGCAGCGCGGGGGGACTAGAGACAGATACGCAGTATTTT. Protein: CASSAGGLETDTQYF.

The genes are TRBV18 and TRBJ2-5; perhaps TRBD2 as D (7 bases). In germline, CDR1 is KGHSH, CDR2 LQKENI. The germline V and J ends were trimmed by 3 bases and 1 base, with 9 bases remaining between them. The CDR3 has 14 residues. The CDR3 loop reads CASSPGGGQETQYF. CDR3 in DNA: TGTGCCAGCTCACCGGGAGGGGGCCAAGAGACCCAGTACTTC.

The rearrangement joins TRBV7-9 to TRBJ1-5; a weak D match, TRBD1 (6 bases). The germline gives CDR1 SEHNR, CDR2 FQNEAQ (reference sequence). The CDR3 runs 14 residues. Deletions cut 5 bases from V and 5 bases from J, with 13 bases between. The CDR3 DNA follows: TGTGCCAGCAGCCGGACAGCAGAGCATCAGCCCCAGCATTTT. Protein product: CASSRTAEHQPQHF. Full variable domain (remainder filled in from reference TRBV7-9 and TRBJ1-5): DTGVSQNPRHKITKRGQNVTFRCDPISEHNRLYWYRQTLGQGPEFLTYFQNEAQLEKSRLLSDRFSAERPKGSFSTLEIQRTEQGDSAMYLCASSRTAEHQPQHFGDGTRLSIL.

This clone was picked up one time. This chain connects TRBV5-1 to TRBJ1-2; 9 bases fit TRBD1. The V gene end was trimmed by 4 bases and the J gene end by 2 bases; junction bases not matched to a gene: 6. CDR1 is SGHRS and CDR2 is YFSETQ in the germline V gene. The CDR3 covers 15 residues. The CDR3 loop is CASSTTGGANYGYTF. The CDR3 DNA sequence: TGCGCCAGCAGCACTACAGGGGGCGCGAACTATGGCTACACCTTC.

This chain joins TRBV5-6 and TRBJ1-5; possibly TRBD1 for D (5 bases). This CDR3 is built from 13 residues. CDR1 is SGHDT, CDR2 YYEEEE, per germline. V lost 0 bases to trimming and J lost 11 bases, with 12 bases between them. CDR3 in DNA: TGTGCCAGCAGCTTGGCCAGGGACTTGTCCCAGCATTTT. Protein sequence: CASSLARDLSQHF.

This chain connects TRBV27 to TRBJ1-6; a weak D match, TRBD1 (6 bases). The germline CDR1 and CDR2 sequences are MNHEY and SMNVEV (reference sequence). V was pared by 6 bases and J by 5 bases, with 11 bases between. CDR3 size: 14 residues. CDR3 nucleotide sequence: TGTGCCAGCAGGTCAGGACAGCATAATTCACCCCTCCACTTT. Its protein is CASRSGQHNSPLHF.

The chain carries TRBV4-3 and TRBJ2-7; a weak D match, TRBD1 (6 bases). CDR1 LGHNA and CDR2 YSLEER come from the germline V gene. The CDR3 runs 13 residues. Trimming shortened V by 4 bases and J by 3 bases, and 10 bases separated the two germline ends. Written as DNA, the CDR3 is TGCGCCAGCAGCCCGGGACACGACTACGAGCAGTACTTC. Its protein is CASSPGHDYEQYF.